The 20 T cell receptor beta chains in this list originate from one sample, sequenced in a study of blood T cell repertoires in COVID-19. The assay was immunoSEQ multiplex PCR, and TCRdb's table has in-frame clones only and misses some. The sample shows fewer than 700,000 clones, 70% to 90% of them seen only once. The sequenced sample was peripheral blood. All receptors come from a woman aged 50 to 65 with COVID-19, enrolled during active disease.

The chain joins TRBV30 to TRBJ2-7; D unresolved. There are 11 residues in the CDR3. Germline CDR1 GTSNPN, CDR2 SVGIG (reference sequence). V lost 6 bases and J lost 0, with 6 bases in between. This CDR3 is CACASSYEQYF. CDR3 DNA sequence: TGTGCCTGTGCGAGCTCCTACGAGCAGTACTTC.

The rearrangement links TRBV6-5 to TRBJ1-1; no clear D gene. Trimming left V 5 bases short and J 1 base short, with 8 bases between. Germline V gene lookup returns CDR1 MNHEY and CDR2 SVGAGI. The CDR3 length is 13 residues. DNA for the CDR3: TGTGCCAGCAGTCCGCTGAGGAACACTGAAGCTTTCTTT. Translating it yields CASSPLRNTEAFF.

The chain employs TRBV9 and TRBJ2-2; D is possibly TRBD1 (6 bases). From germline, CDR1 is SGDLS and CDR2 YYNGEE. The CDR3 totals 15 residues. Deletions cut 5 bases from V and 4 bases from J, with 15 bases between. CDR3 residues: CASSDLRTATGELFF. In DNA form, the CDR3 reads TGTGCCAGCAGTGACTTAAGGACAGCCACCGGGGAGCTGTTTTTT.

V usage is TRBV27 and J usage is TRBJ2-7; 8 nucleotides match TRBD1. The germline V gene encodes CDR1 MNHEY and CDR2 SMNVEV (reference sequence). V gave up 10 bases and J gave up 2 bases; unmatched junction bases: 10. This CDR3 has 14 amino acids. The CDR3 sequence is CATGQGPPPYEQYF. Here the CDR3 DNA reads TGTGCCACCGGACAGGGCCCTCCTCCCTACGAGCAGTACTTC.

V and J are TRBV18 and TRBJ2-2; TRBD1 aligns across 7 bases. The length of the CDR3 is 16 residues. The germline V gene has CDR1 KGHSH and CDR2 LQKENI. Germline trimming cut 0 bases from V and 2 bases from J; bases unmatched to any gene: 3. In DNA form, the CDR3 reads TGTGCCAGCTCACCACCGGCAGGGGGAAACACCGGGGAGCTGTTTTTT. Its protein product is CASSPPAGGNTGELFF.

The chain employs TRBV5-6 and TRBJ1-5; D might be TRBD1 (6 bases). The CDR3 has 18 residues. V was shortened by 4 bases and J by 4 bases, with 24 bases between the two germline ends. Per the germline V gene, CDR1 is SGHDT and CDR2 is YYEEEE. The CDR3 loop reads CASSLSVPGGRGNQPQHF. The CDR3 coding sequence is TGTGCCAGCAGCCTATCCGTGCCTGGAGGGAGGGGGAATCAGCCCCAGCATTTT.

This clone appeared a single time. The CDR3 DNA reads as TGTGCCAGCAGCCAGGGGCGTAAGGGCTACACCTTC. Translation: CASSQGRKGYTF. The chain employs TRBV12-3 or TRBV12-4 and TRBJ1-2; maybe TRBD1 (6 bases). This CDR3 comprises 12 residues. V shed 6 bases and J shed 8 bases, with 13 bases lying between them.

The chain recombines TRBV4-1 with TRBJ1-4; 9 bases are a match to TRBD1. V dropped 2 bases and J dropped 7; count of bases not matched to a gene: 5. The CDR3 covers 15 residues. Germline V lookup: CDR1 MGHRA, CDR2 YSYEKL. This CDR3 reads CASSQRQGVGEKLFF. Written as DNA, the CDR3 is TGCGCCAGCAGCCAAAGACAGGGGGTAGGTGAAAAACTGTTTTTT.

The chain has TRBV6-5 and TRBJ1-3; weak D call: TRBD1 (5 bases). With 2 bases removed from V and 2 bases from J, the gap between germline ends came to 13 bases. The CDR3 contains 16 residues. CDR1 is MNHEY and CDR2 is SVGAGI in the germline V gene. The CDR3 bases are TGTGCCAGCAGTTACCTCCTCGGGGGGGCTGGAAACACCATATATTTT. This codes for CASSYLLGGAGNTIYF.

The CDR3 DNA follows: TGTGCCAGCAGCCCCGGGGGGGACTACGAGCAGTACTTC. Translated: CASSPGGDYEQYF. This chain links TRBV9 with TRBJ2-7; 8 positions agree with TRBD2. Trimming at V came to 4 bases and at J to 3 bases, leaving 3 bases not matched to a gene. Germline V lookup: CDR1 SGDLS, CDR2 YYNGEE. The CDR3 has 13 residues.

The V and J genes are TRBV2 and TRBJ1-1; TRBD1 matches at 10 bases. Losses at the gene ends were 6 bases for V and 3 bases for J; bases not matched to a gene: 1. Germline CDR1 and CDR2: SNHLY and FYNNEI. CDR3 length: 13 amino acids. The CDR3 DNA is TGTGCCAGCAGGACAGGGGGCTACACTGAAGCTTTCTTT. Translating it yields CASRTGGYTEAFF.

This sequence joins TRBV13 and TRBJ1-1; no clear D. The CDR3 spans 14 residues. The germline V and J ends were trimmed by 3 bases and 4 bases, with 12 bases remaining between them. In germline, CDR1 is PRHDT, CDR2 FYEKMQ (reference sequence). CDR3 nucleotides: TGTGCCAGCAGCTTCGGCGCAGGATTCACTGAAGCTTTCTTT. It specifies CASSFGAGFTEAFF.

A single count supports this clone. This chain connects TRBV5-4 to TRBJ2-4; D possibly corresponds to TRBD2 (5 bases). The CDR3 covers 17 residues. Germline V gene sequence: CDR1 SGHNT, CDR2 YYREEE (reference sequence). Trimming stripped 3 bases from V and 1 base from J, with 17 bases between. DNA for the CDR3: TGTGCCAGCAGCTCTGGACTGAAACGGAACGCCAAAAACATTCAGTACTTC. Its translation: CASSSGLKRNAKNIQYF.

The chain joins TRBV19 to TRBJ2-3; a possible D gene is TRBD1 (6 bases). V was pared by 3 bases and J by 2 bases, with 9 bases between. CDR3 length equals 14 residues. Germline V gene lookup returns CDR1 LNHDA and CDR2 SQIVND (reference sequence). CDR3 nucleotides: TGTGCCAGTAGTATTACAGGGTTCACAGATACGCAGTATTTT. Translation gives CASSITGFTDTQYF. Full variable domain (outside the CDR3, taken from reference TRBV19 and TRBJ2-3): DGGITQSPKYLFRKEGQNVTLSCEQNLNHDAMYWYRQDPGQGLRLIYYSQIVNDFQKGDIAEGYSVSREKKESFPLTVTSAQKNPTAFYLCASSITGFTDTQYFGPGTRLTVL.

The rearrangement joins TRBV5-1 to TRBJ1-1; a possible D gene is TRBD1 (5 bases). V lost 0 bases to trimming and J lost 7 bases, with 10 bases between them. The V gene's germline CDR1 is SGHRS and CDR2 YFSETQ. The CDR3 contains 13 residues. CDR3 coding DNA: TGCGCCAGCAGCTTGGAATATAGGGGTGAAGCTTTCTTT. It is translated as CASSLEYRGEAFF.

The gene calls are TRBV5-6 and TRBJ1-6; 11 bases map to TRBD1. Germline values: CDR1 SGHDT, CDR2 YYEEEE. The CDR3 has 17 residues. J lost 5 bases, V lost 3 bases, and 7 bases had no gene match. CDR3 in DNA: TGTGCCAGCAGCTCGACCGGGACAGGGGGTAATAATTCACCCCTCCACTTT. This gives the protein CASSSTGTGGNNSPLHF. Together with reference TRBV5-6 and TRBJ1-6, the CDR3 gives the full variable domain: DAGVTQSPTHLIKTRGQQVTLRCSPKSGHDTVSWYQQALGQGPQFIFQYYEEEERQRGNFPDRFSGHQFPNYSSELNVNALLLGDSALYLCASSSTGTGGNNSPLHFGNGTRLTVT.

The rearrangement links TRBV24-1 to TRBJ2-1; 7 bases fit TRBD1. After removal of 0 bases from V and 2 bases from J, the junction contained 6 bases not matched to a gene. Germline V lookup: CDR1 KGHDR, CDR2 SFDVKD. The CDR3 extends over 17 amino acids. As DNA, the CDR3 is TGTGCCACCAGTGATTTGGCTGACAGGGCCCCCTACAATGAGCAGTTCTTC. Encoded protein: CATSDLADRAPYNEQFF.

This chain uses TRBV6-5 with TRBJ1-2; 8 bases map to TRBD1. The CDR3 is 14 amino acids. J was trimmed by 4 bases and V by 6 bases; bases with no gene match: 7. Germline V CDR1 and CDR2: MNHEY, SVGAGI. This CDR3 is CASSRDRRVYGYTF. For the CDR3, the DNA is TGTGCCAGCAGCAGGGACAGGAGGGTCTATGGCTACACCTTC.

The chain uses TRBV14 and TRBJ2-7; 9 nucleotides align to TRBD2. CDR1 and CDR2 from the germline V gene are SGHDN and FVKESK. The length of the CDR3 is 16 residues. V gave up 1 base and J gave up 3 bases; unmatched junction bases: 7. CDR3 in DNA: TGTGCCAGCAGCCAAGGTTTGGCAGCGGGGGGCTACGAGCAGTACTTC. The encoded protein is CASSQGLAAGGYEQYF.

This clone has a single count. This chain joins TRBV30 and TRBJ2-7; 9 bases are a match to TRBD1. V shed 3 bases and J 3 bases; nucleotides not matched to a gene: 6. The CDR3 extends over 14 amino acids. From germline, CDR1 is GTSNPN and CDR2 SVGIG (reference sequence). The CDR3 nucleotides read TGTGCCTGGAGACACAGGGACAGGGTCTACGAGCAGTACTTC. This codes for CAWRHRDRVYEQYF.